This T cell receptor (beta chain) was obtained from a study of OX40 agonist ivuxolimab in advanced cancers. Study-level information: Clinicians treated patients with ivuxolimab, an agonistic anti-OX40 (CD134) antibody. Patients achieving partial responses numbered three: one hepatocellular carcinoma case and two cutaneous melanoma cases.

The germline V gene encodes CDR1 SQVTM and CDR2 ANQGSEA. The CDR3 is 14 residues long. Trimming pared 7 bases from V and 1 base from J, leaving 15 bases between. The table came from immunoSEQ multiplex PCR; TCRdb's copy has only in-frame clones and leaves some out. The sample has 65,000 to 95,000 clones, approximately 88% seen once. The rearrangement joins TRBV29-1 to TRBJ2-3; perhaps TRBD1 as D (5 bases). The TCR was taken from an adult with an advanced solid tumor such as melanoma, head and neck, liver or kidney cancer. This sample comprised CD4+ or CD8+ T cells sorted from blood, obtained in a trial of the OX40 agonist ivuxolimab. CDR3 bases: TGCAGCGCGACCCTAGGGGTGGGCACAGATACGCAGTATTTT. Translated, it gives CSATLGVGTDTQYF.